Listed below are T cell receptor beta chains from one sample, sequenced in a study of T cell responses to AZD1222 COVID-19 vaccine. Clones were sequenced by immunoSEQ multiplex PCR, and TCRdb holds only the in-frame ones, with some missing. The table includes 150,000 to 200,000 clones, approximately 90% detected once. Sequenced material: peripheral blood, taken 28 days after the second AZD1222 dose. The receptors stem from an adult who received the AZD1222 COVID-19 vaccine. Each CDR3 is given with its conserved first and last residue. The order of the fields is CDR3 length, clone size, V gene, D gene, J gene, CDR3 protein, CDR3 DNA. D genes are given only for firm matches. A clone size is listed for some rows: how often the clone was seen (once, few, many), or a class if it is expanded.

12,few,TRBV24-1,.,TRBJ1-2,CAKLGRGSGYTF,TGTGCCAAACTCGGCAGGGGATCCGGCTACACCTTC
10,.,TRBV20-1,.,TRBJ2-7,CSAHDYEQYF,TGCAGTGCTCATGACTACGAGCAGTACTTC
21,.,TRBV4-3,.,TRBJ1-4,CASSQGPRKGPLLLKAEKLFF,TGCGCCAGCAGCCAAGGCCCACGGAAAGGGCCTTTACTTCTGAAAGCTGAAAAACTGTTTTTT
13,.,TRBV7-9,.,TRBJ2-2,CASSPGGTGELFF,TGTGCCAGCAGCCCTGGCGGCACCGGGGAGCTGTTTTTT
16,.,TRBV7-6,.,TRBJ2-1,CASSLEWGAPHNEQFF,TGTGCCAGCAGCTTAGAGTGGGGGGCTCCCCACAATGAGCAGTTCTTC
15,.,TRBV2,TRBD1,TRBJ1-6,CASTPGRQGNSPLHF,TGTGCCAGCACCCCAGGAAGACAGGGTAACTCACCCCTCCACTTT
13,.,TRBV7-3,.,TRBJ1-1,CASSHTDNTEAFF,TGTGCCAGCAGCCATACAGATAACACTGAAGCTTTCTTT
13,.,TRBV12-3/TRBV12-4,.,TRBJ2-7,CASTPPSSYEQYF,TGTGCCAGCACCCCCCCTAGCTCCTACGAGCAGTACTTC
16,.,TRBV5-1,.,TRBJ1-1,CASSSSRDFMNTEAFF,TGCGCCAGCAGCTCCTCCAGGGATTTCATGAACACTGAAGCTTTCTTT
13,.,TRBV30,.,TRBJ1-5,CAWSVRGNQPQHF,TGTGCCTGGAGTGTACGCGGGAATCAGCCCCAGCATTTT
11,.,TRBV29-1,.,TRBJ2-2,CSVEATGELFF,TGCAGCGTTGAGGCGACCGGGGAGCTGTTTTTT
16,.,TRBV15,TRBD1,TRBJ1-1,CATSRDPTGAKSEAFF,TGTGCCACCAGCAGAGACCCGACAGGGGCTAAGAGTGAAGCTTTCTTT
14,.,TRBV7-9,.,TRBJ1-1,CASSLGLTNTEAFF,TGTGCCAGCAGCTTAGGACTTACGAACACTGAAGCTTTCTTT
15,.,TRBV10-2,.,TRBJ1-3,CASSDSGDSGNTIYF,TGCGCCAGCAGTGACTCGGGTGACTCTGGAAACACCATATATTTT
14,.,TRBV5-1,TRBD2,TRBJ2-7,CASKGEGGPYEQYF,TGCGCCAGCAAGGGAGAGGGAGGGCCCTACGAGCAGTACTTC
15,.,TRBV7-9,TRBD2,TRBJ2-4,CASSSTGLAGNIQYF,TGTGCCAGCAGCTCAACGGGACTAGCGGGGAACATTCAGTACTTC
14,.,TRBV28,.,TRBJ1-1,CASSPVGGNTEAFF,TGTGCCAGCAGCCCCGTAGGGGGGAACACTGAAGCTTTCTTT
14,.,TRBV27,.,TRBJ2-7,CASSPTVGSYEQYF,TGTGCCAGCAGTCCGACAGTGGGATCCTACGAGCAGTACTTC
12,.,TRBV10-2,.,TRBJ1-1,CASREYRSEAFF,TGCGCCAGCAGGGAATACAGGTCTGAAGCTTTCTTT
14,.,TRBV10-3,TRBD1,TRBJ1-4,CAISSGTGDEKLFF,TGTGCCATCAGCTCCGGGACAGGGGATGAAAAACTGTTTTTT
14,.,TRBV6-1,.,TRBJ1-3,CASSERQAGNTIYF,TGTGCCAGCAGTGAGAGGCAGGCTGGAAACACCATATATTTT
14,.,TRBV5-6,TRBD1,TRBJ2-7,CASSLTDRAYEQYF,TGTGCCAGCAGCCTTACGGACAGGGCCTACGAGCAGTACTTC
12,.,TRBV19,.,TRBJ2-7,CASSHRVGEQYF,TGTGCCAGTAGTCACAGGGTAGGTGAGCAGTACTTC
19,few,TRBV6-6,.,TRBJ1-3,CASSRNPWTRGDSGNTIYF,TGTGCCAGCAGTCGCAACCCATGGACTCGCGGGGACTCTGGAAACACCATATATTTT
15,.,TRBV14,.,TRBJ1-1,CASSQLAGGGTEAFF,TGTGCCAGCAGCCAACTGGCGGGGGGAGGGACTGAAGCTTTCTTT
13,.,TRBV7-8,.,TRBJ1-1,CASSFRGGTEAFF,TGTGCCAGCAGCTTCCGGGGAGGGACTGAAGCTTTCTTT
12,.,TRBV24-1,.,TRBJ2-2,CATSPRTGELFF,TGTGCCACCAGCCCTCGGACCGGGGAGCTGTTTTTT
17,.,TRBV7-6,TRBD2,TRBJ2-3,CASSLLGYEREGNTQYF,TGTGCCAGCAGCTTATTAGGGTACGAGCGGGAGGGAAATACGCAGTATTTT
15,.,TRBV20-1,TRBD2,TRBJ2-3,CSASRSAGVTDTQYF,TGCAGTGCTAGTAGGTCGGCGGGGGTCACAGATACGCAGTATTTT
19,.,TRBV7-6,TRBD1,TRBJ2-2,CASSLNGAGQVPNTGELFF,TGTGCCAGCAGCTTAAATGGGGCCGGACAGGTTCCGAACACCGGGGAGCTGTTTTTT
15,.,TRBV4-3,.,TRBJ2-1,CASSQAHTAYNEQFF,TGCGCCAGCAGCCAAGCGCACACAGCCTACAATGAGCAGTTCTTC
17,.,TRBV11-3,TRBD2,TRBJ2-1,CASSSGTSGPLANEQFF,TGTGCCAGCAGCTCCGGGACTAGCGGACCCCTTGCAAATGAGCAGTTCTTC
14,.,TRBV15,TRBD1,TRBJ2-3,CATTPTGPLDTQYF,TGTGCCACCACCCCGACAGGGCCACTGGATACGCAGTATTTT
11,.,TRBV5-1,.,TRBJ2-7,CASSLEDEQYF,TGCGCCAGCAGCTTGGAGGACGAGCAGTACTTC
14,.,TRBV28,TRBD1,TRBJ2-7,CASSLSDRFYEQYF,TGTGCCAGCAGTCTCTCGGACAGGTTCTACGAGCAGTACTTC
13,.,TRBV6-5,.,TRBJ1-1,CASSYPGRGQAFF,TGTGCCAGCAGTTACCCAGGCCGGGGGCAGGCTTTCTTT
14,once,TRBV7-3,.,TRBJ2-7,CASSPAAGSYEQYF,TGTGCCAGCAGCCCGGCGGCAGGGTCCTACGAGCAGTACTTC
12,.,TRBV2,.,TRBJ2-5,CASSEREETQYF,TGTGCCAGCAGTGAGCGGGAAGAGACCCAGTACTTC
13,.,TRBV12-3/TRBV12-4,.,TRBJ1-1,CASSGAGNTEAFF,TGTGCCAGCAGTGGAGCGGGGAACACTGAAGCTTTCTTT
15,.,TRBV5-6,.,TRBJ2-1,CASSLDGGKYNEQFF,TGTGCCAGCAGCTTGGATGGCGGAAAGTACAATGAGCAGTTCTTC
12,.,TRBV6-1,.,TRBJ2-5,CASSEVPQTQYF,TGTGCCAGCAGTGAGGTGCCTCAGACCCAGTACTTC
8,few,TRBV25-1,.,TRBJ2-7,CASYEQYF,TGTGCCAGCTACGAGCAGTACTTC
15,.,TRBV19,TRBD2,TRBJ2-7,CASSPGGVRTYEQYF,TGTGCCAGTAGTCCCGGGGGGGTACGGACCTACGAGCAGTACTTC